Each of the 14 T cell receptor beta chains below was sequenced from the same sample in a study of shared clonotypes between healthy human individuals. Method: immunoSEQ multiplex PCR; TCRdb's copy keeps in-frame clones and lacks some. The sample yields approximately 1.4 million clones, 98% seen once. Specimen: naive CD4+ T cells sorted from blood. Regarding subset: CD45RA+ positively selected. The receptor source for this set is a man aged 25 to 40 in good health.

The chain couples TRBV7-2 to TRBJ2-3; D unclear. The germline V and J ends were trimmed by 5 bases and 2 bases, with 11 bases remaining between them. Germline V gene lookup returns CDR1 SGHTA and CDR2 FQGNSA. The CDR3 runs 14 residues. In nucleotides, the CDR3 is TGTGCCAGCAGCACCCGGACCAACACAGATACGCAGTATTTT. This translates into CASSTRTNTDTQYF.

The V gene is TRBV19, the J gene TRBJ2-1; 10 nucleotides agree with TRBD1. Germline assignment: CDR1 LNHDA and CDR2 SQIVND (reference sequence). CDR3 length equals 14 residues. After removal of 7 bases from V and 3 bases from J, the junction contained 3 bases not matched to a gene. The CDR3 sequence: CASTGQGRYNEQFF. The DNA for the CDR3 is TGTGCCAGTACGGGACAGGGGCGCTACAATGAGCAGTTCTTC.

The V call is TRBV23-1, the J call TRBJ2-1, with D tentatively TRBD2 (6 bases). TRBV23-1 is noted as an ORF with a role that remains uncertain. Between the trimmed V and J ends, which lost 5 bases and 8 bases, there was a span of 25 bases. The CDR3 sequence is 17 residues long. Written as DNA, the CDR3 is TGCGCCAGCAGTAGCTATGCCGGGACTTTTAGTTTCTATGAGCAGTTCTTC. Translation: CASSSYAGTFSFYEQFF.

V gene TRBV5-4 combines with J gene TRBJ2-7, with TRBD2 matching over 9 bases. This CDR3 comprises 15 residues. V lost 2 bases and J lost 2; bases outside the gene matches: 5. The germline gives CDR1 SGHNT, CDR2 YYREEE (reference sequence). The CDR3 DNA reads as TGTGCCAGCAGCTTCCAGGCGGGAGGGCCCTACGAGCAGTACTTC. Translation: CASSFQAGGPYEQYF.

The CDR3 DNA sequence: TGTGCCAGCGGTACATATGAAGCTTTCTTT. It encodes CASGTYEAFF. V usage is TRBV11-3 and J usage is TRBJ1-1; D is unresolved. This CDR3 region has 10 residues. Trimming removed 8 bases at V and 7 bases at J, with 8 bases between. The germline V gene has CDR1 SGHNT and CDR2 YENEEA.

The CDR3 DNA sequence: TGTGCCAGCTCACCGCTGGGACAGGGGAAATCCTACGAGCAGTACTTC. Translating it yields CASSPLGQGKSYEQYF. J is TRBJ2-7 and V is TRBV18; 10 bases match TRBD1. The CDR3 is 16 residues long. Germline V gene data show CDR1 as KGHSH and CDR2 as LQKENI. The J segment lost 1 base and the V segment lost 3 bases, leaving 6 bases of the junction unmatched.

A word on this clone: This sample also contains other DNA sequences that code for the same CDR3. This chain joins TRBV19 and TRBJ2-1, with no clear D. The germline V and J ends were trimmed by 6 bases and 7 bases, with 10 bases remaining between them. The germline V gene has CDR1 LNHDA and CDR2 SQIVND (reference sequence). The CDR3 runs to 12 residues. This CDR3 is CASSPGLNEQFF. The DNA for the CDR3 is TGTGCCAGTAGCCCCGGATTGAATGAGCAGTTCTTC.

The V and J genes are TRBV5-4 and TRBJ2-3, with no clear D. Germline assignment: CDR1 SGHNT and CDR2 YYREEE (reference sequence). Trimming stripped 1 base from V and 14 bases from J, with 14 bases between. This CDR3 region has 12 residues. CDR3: CASSLPNRGLYF. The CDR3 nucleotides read TGTGCCAGCAGCTTGCCCAATCGCGGCCTGTATTTT.

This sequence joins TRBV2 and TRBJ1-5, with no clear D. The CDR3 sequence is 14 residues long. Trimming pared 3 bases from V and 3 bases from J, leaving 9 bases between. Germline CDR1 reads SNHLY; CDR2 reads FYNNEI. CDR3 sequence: CASSDPGYNQPQHF. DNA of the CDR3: TGTGCCAGCAGTGACCCGGGGTACAATCAGCCCCAGCATTTT.

This chain's CDR3 is CASSFAATDTQYF. For the CDR3, the DNA is TGTGCCAGCAGCTTCGCCGCGACAGATACGCAGTATTTT. The chain is built from TRBV9 and TRBJ2-3; D is unclear. Germline CDR1 reads SGDLS; CDR2 reads YYNGEE. CDR3 length equals 13 residues. V was pared by 4 bases and J by 3 bases, with 9 bases between.

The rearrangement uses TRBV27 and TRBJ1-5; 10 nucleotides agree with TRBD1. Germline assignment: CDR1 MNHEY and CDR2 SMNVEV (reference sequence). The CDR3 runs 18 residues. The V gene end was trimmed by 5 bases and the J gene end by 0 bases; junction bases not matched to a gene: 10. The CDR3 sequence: CASSPSRDRGYSNQPQHF. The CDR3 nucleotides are TGTGCCAGCAGTCCATCCCGGGACAGGGGCTATAGCAATCAGCCCCAGCATTTT.

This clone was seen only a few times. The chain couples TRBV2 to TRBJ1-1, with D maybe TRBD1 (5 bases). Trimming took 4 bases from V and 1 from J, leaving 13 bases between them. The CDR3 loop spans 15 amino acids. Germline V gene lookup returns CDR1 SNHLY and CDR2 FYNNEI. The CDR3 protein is CASSAQGLPNTEAFF. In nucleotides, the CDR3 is TGTGCCAGCAGTGCCCAGGGACTTCCGAACACTGAAGCTTTCTTT.

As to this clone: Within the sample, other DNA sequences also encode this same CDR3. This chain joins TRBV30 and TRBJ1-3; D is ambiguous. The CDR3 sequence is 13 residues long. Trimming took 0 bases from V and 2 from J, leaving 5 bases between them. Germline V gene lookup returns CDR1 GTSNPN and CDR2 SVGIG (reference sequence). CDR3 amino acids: CAWSVSAGNTIYF. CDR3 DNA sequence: TGTGCCTGGAGTGTATCTGCTGGAAACACCATATATTTT.

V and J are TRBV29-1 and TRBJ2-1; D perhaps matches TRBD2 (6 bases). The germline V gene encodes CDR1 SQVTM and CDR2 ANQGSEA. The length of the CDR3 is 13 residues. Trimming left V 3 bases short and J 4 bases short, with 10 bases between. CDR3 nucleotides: TGCAGCGTTGAGCGGGAAAGGTACAATGAGCAGTTCTTC. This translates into CSVERERYNEQFF.